Listed below are T cell receptor beta chains from one sample, sequenced in a study of blood T cell repertoires in COVID-19. The protocol was immunoSEQ multiplex PCR, while the TCRdb copy is restricted to in-frame clones and leaves out a portion. The data contain around 260,000 clones, about 90% of them singletons. Sequenced sample: peripheral blood. The receptor source for this set is a woman aged 40 to 50 who had recovered from COVID-19. The CDR3 runs from the conserved cysteine through the conserved F or W. The order of the fields is D gene, clone size, J gene, V gene, CDR3 DNA, CDR3 protein. A D gene is named only where the DNA matches it firmly. Clone size is not always given. Where it is, it says once, few, many or a class for expanded clones.

TRBD1,-,TRBJ1-5,TRBV19,TGTGCCAGTAGCCCCCAGGACAGGGCACGTCAGCCCCAGCATTTT,CASSPQDRARQPQHF
-,-,TRBJ2-5,TRBV7-3,TGTGCCAGCAGCCTGGGACTGTACCAAGAGACCCAGTACTTC,CASSLGLYQETQYF
TRBD1,-,TRBJ2-7,TRBV15,TGTGCCACCAGCCGCAACCGGGACAGGGGAAGCCACGAGCAGTACTTC,CATSRNRDRGSHEQYF
TRBD2,-,TRBJ2-3,TRBV10-3,TGTGCCATCAGTGTGGGACTAGCGGGGAGCACAGATACGCAGTATTTT,CAISVGLAGSTDTQYF
TRBD1,-,TRBJ1-3,TRBV9,TGTGCCAGCAGCGGACAGGGAGTTGGAAACACCATATATTTT,CASSGQGVGNTIYF
-,-,TRBJ2-2,TRBV6-6,TGTGCCAGCAGTTACCCCGGGGGGCGGTACACCGGGGAGCTGTTTTTT,CASSYPGGRYTGELFF
-,-,TRBJ2-7,TRBV21-1,TGTGCCAGCACCCCGACCTCCGCAGGCTTCGAGCCGTACGAGCAGTACTTC,CASTPTSAGFEPYEQYF
-,-,TRBJ2-5,TRBV30,TGTGCCTGGAGTCAGGACAGACAAGAGACCCAGTACTTC,CAWSQDRQETQYF
TRBD1,few,TRBJ1-2,TRBV7-9,TGTGCCAGCAGCTTAGGCAGCGGAGGGACAGTCGCTAACTATGGCTACACCTTC,CASSLGSGGTVANYGYTF
TRBD1,-,TRBJ1-4,TRBV11-2,TGTGCCAGCAGCCCCCTGGACAGGGATCGGCAGGAAAAACTGTTTTTT,CASSPLDRDRQEKLFF
-,-,TRBJ1-2,TRBV7-2,TGTGCCAGCAGCTTAGCGTGGGCCGTAGGATCCGGCTACACCTTC,CASSLAWAVGSGYTF
-,-,TRBJ2-1,TRBV11-2,TGTGCCAGCAGCTTACGACTCGGACTTTCCTACAATGAGCAGTTCTTC,CASSLRLGLSYNEQFF
TRBD1,-,TRBJ2-1,TRBV15,TGTGCCACCGGGCTCCGGGACAGCTCCTACAATGAGCAGTTCTTC,CATGLRDSSYNEQFF
TRBD1,-,TRBJ1-5,TRBV2,TGTGCCAGCAGTGAAGCGCGGGCAGGGGGCCAGCCCCAGCATTTT,CASSEARAGGQPQHF
-,-,TRBJ1-2,TRBV5-8,TGTGCCAGCAGCTTGGCGGGGGGCTATGGCTACACCTTC,CASSLAGGYGYTF
-,-,TRBJ1-2,TRBV7-9,TGTGCCAGCAGCTTAGCGCTGGAGATCTATGGCTACACCTTC,CASSLALEIYGYTF
-,-,TRBJ1-2,TRBV5-6,TGTGCCAGCAGCGACACAGGGAGATATGGCTACACCTTC,CASSDTGRYGYTF
TRBD2,-,TRBJ2-5,TRBV7-3,TGTGCCAGCAGCTTAACATCTAGCGGGGGGGAAAGCCTTAAAGAGACCCAGTACTTC,CASSLTSSGGESLKETQYF
-,-,TRBJ1-6,TRBV3-1/TRBV3-2,TGTGCCAGCCAGGGGACGAGCTCCTATAATTCACCCCTCCACTTT,CASQGTSSYNSPLHF
TRBD1,-,TRBJ2-3,TRBV3-1/TRBV3-2,TGTGCCAGCAGCCAGAAGGGGGCAACTACGCAGTATTTT,CASSQKGATTQYF
TRBD1,-,TRBJ2-5,TRBV2,TGTGCCAGCGCCTACAGGGGGCAGGAGACCCAGTACTTC,CASAYRGQETQYF
TRBD1,few,TRBJ2-7,TRBV5-6,TGTGCCAGCAGCTCCGGACAGGGGGCGGGAGAGCAGTACTTC,CASSSGQGAGEQYF
TRBD1,-,TRBJ2-6,TRBV6-5,TGTGCCAGCAGCGACAGGGGCGCTGGGGCCAACGTCCTGACTTTC,CASSDRGAGANVLTF
-,-,TRBJ1-2,TRBV7-3,TGTGCCAGCAGCTTGACACCTAACTATGGCTACACCTTC,CASSLTPNYGYTF
TRBD1,-,TRBJ1-2,TRBV13,TGTGCCAGCAGCTTCGACAGGGGTCGGACTGGCTACACCTTC,CASSFDRGRTGYTF
-,-,TRBJ1-2,TRBV6-5,TGTGCCAGCAGTTGGGGGAGGGCAGTAGGAGGTGGCTACACCTTC,CASSWGRAVGGGYTF
-,-,TRBJ1-2,TRBV4-1,TGCGCCAGCACCCCTAGGGGCTACACCTTC,CASTPRGYTF
-,-,TRBJ2-5,TRBV18,TGTGCCAGCTCACCAACCGCGGAGGGGGAGACCCAGTACTTC,CASSPTAEGETQYF
TRBD1,-,TRBJ2-7,TRBV27,TGTGCCAGCAGTTTAAAATTGACGGCGGACAGGGTTATCCACGAGCAGTACTTC,CASSLKLTADRVIHEQYF
TRBD1,-,TRBJ1-2,TRBV18,TGTGCCAGCTCACCCGGACAGGGGGCGCTTGGCTACACCTTC,CASSPGQGALGYTF
TRBD1,once,TRBJ1-1,TRBV18,TGTGCCAGCTCTAATTGGGACAGGGCTTTGAACACTGAAGCTTTCTTT,CASSNWDRALNTEAFF
-,-,TRBJ2-5,TRBV12-5,TGTGCTAGTGCCGACAGGTACCAAGAGACCCAGTACTTC,CASADRYQETQYF
TRBD1,-,TRBJ2-3,TRBV20-1,TGCAGTGCTAGTGGCCAGCCGGGACAGGGAGGAGATACGCAGTATTTT,CSASGQPGQGGDTQYF
TRBD1,-,TRBJ2-3,TRBV5-5,TGTGCCAGCAGCTTGGCGCCGGGACAGGAGCAGTATTTT,CASSLAPGQEQYF
-,-,TRBJ2-5,TRBV5-6,TGTGCCAGCAGCTTGACTTTCAGGCAGGAGACCCAGTACTTC,CASSLTFRQETQYF
TRBD1,few,TRBJ1-1,TRBV27,TGTGCCAGCAGTATAGCCGGGACAGGGCTTTCTGAAGCTTTCTTT,CASSIAGTGLSEAFF
TRBD1,-,TRBJ1-6,TRBV6-6,TGTGCCAGCATACCCAACAGGGGGGCTTCTAATTCACCCCTCCACTTT,CASIPNRGASNSPLHF
-,once,TRBJ2-2,TRBV2,TGTGCCAGCGGCTATCGGGTTAACACCGGGGAGCTGTTTTTT,CASGYRVNTGELFF
-,-,TRBJ2-3,TRBV29-1,TGCAGCGTTGACGGCAGGGCGACAGATACGCAGTATTTT,CSVDGRATDTQYF
-,few,TRBJ1-2,TRBV4-1,TGCGCCAGCAGCCAAGGAGCAGAGGTGAGCTACACCTTC,CASSQGAEVSYTF
TRBD1,few,TRBJ1-6,TRBV5-3,TGTGCCAGAAGCTTGGCAGACCACAGGGGGGGATGCGCTAATTCACCCCTCCACTTT,CARSLADHRGGCANSPLHF
TRBD2,-,TRBJ2-5,TRBV27,TGTGCCAGCAGACCACTAGCGGGGGGCCTATTACCAAGAGAGACCCAGTACTTC,CASRPLAGGLLPRETQYF
TRBD2,once,TRBJ2-1,TRBV7-2,TGTGCCAGCAGCTGGGGGAGCGGGGGGGCCGCCTACAATGAGCAGTTCTTC,CASSWGSGGAAYNEQFF
TRBD1,-,TRBJ1-1,TRBV27,TGTGCCAGCAGCCTTAACCCAGGACAGGGGTTAACTGAAGCTTTCTTT,CASSLNPGQGLTEAFF
-,-,TRBJ1-2,TRBV10-1,TGCGCCAGCAGTGAGACACAGGGAGGGGGCTACACCTTC,CASSETQGGGYTF
-,-,TRBJ1-2,TRBV7-2,TGTGCCAGCAGCTTATTTGGGGCGAGGCAAGCCCACTATGGCTACACCTTC,CASSLFGARQAHYGYTF
-,-,TRBJ2-7,TRBV7-9,TGTGCCAGCAGCTTTTCACAGGGAAGCAGCGAGCAGTACTTC,CASSFSQGSSEQYF
-,-,TRBJ1-5,TRBV7-8,TGTGCCAGCAGCTTAGCCCGCGAAAGGGGTGAGCCCCAGCATTTT,CASSLARERGEPQHF
-,few,TRBJ2-7,TRBV11-2,TGTGCCAGCAGCCCCTTCGGCTACGAGCAGTACTTC,CASSPFGYEQYF
TRBD1,-,TRBJ2-1,TRBV9,TGTGCCAGCAGCGCCCTAAACAGGGGACATGAGCAGTTCTTC,CASSALNRGHEQFF
TRBD1,many,TRBJ1-2,TRBV6-5,TGTGCCAGCAGTTACTCGAGGACAGGGGGAGGCTATGGCTACACCTTC,CASSYSRTGGGYGYTF
-,-,TRBJ1-5,TRBV7-8,TGTGTCAGCGGCAGGGGCAATCAGCCCCAGCATTTT,CVSGRGNQPQHF
TRBD1,-,TRBJ1-5,TRBV19,TGTGCCAGTAGTATCCCCCCCGGGACAGGGAATCAGCCCCAGCATTTT,CASSIPPGTGNQPQHF
-,-,TRBJ1-6,TRBV7-2,TGTGCTTGTTCCGGAGTATCCTATAATTCACCCCTCCACTTT,CACSGVSYNSPLHF
TRBD2,-,TRBJ2-1,TRBV19,TGTGCCAGTAGTAACCGACTAGCGGGTTGGAGCTCCTACAATGAGCAGTTCTTC,CASSNRLAGWSSYNEQFF
-,-,TRBJ1-4,TRBV2,TGTGCCAGCAGTGAAGGGAGACAGCCCAATGAAAAACTGTTTTTT,CASSEGRQPNEKLFF
-,-,TRBJ1-6,TRBV6-5,TGTGCCACCCGTCCGGGACTGACTCTGTCACCCCTCCACTTT,CATRPGLTLSPLHF